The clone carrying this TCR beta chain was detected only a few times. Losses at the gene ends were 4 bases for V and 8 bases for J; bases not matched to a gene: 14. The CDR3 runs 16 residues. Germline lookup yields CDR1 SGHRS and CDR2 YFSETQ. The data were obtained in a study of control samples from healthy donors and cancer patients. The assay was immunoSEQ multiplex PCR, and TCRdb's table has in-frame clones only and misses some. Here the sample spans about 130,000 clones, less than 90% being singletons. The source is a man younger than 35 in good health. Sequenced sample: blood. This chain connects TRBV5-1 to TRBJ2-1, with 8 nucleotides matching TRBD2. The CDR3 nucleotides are TGCGCCAGCAGCACCAAAGCGGGAGTGGGGGGCGATGAGCAGTTCTTC. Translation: CASSTKAGVGGDEQFF.